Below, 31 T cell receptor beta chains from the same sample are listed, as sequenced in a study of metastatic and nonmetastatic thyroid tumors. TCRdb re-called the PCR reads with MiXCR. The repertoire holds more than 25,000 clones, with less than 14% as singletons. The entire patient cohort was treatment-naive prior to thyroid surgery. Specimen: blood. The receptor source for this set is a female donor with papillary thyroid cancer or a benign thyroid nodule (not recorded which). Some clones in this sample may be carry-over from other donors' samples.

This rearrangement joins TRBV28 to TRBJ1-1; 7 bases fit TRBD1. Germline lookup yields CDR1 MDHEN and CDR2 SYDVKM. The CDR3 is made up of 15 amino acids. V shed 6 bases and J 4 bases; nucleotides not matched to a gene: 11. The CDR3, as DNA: TGTGCCAGCAGACCTCCTCGGGACAGTATCACTGAAGCTTTCTTT. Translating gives CASRPPRDSITEAFF.

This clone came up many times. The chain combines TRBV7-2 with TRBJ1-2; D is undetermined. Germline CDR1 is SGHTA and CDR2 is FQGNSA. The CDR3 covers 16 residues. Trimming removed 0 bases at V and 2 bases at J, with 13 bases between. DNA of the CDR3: TGTGCCAGCAGCTTAGCCGCCCAGGTACTGAACTATGGCTACACCTTC. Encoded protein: CASSLAAQVLNYGYTF.

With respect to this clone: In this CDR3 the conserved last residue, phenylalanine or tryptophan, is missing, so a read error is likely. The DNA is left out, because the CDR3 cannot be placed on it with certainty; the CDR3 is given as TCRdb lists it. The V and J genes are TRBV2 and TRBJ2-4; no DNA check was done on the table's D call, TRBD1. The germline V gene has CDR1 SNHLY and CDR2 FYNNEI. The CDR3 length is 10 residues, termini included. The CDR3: CASSLPRDPV.

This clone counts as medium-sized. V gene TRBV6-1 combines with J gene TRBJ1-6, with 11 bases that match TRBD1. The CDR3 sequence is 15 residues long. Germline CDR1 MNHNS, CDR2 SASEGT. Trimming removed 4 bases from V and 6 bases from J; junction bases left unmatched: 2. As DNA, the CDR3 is TGTGCCAGCAGTGCCGGGACAGGGGGTAATTCACCCCTCCACTTT. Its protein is CASSAGTGGNSPLHF.

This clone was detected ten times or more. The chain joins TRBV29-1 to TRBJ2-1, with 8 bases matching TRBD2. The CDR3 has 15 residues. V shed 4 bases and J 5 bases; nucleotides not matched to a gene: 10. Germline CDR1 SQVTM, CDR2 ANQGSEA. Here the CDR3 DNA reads TGCAGCGTTGTGCCTCCGGGACTAGATAACAATGAGCAGTTCTTC. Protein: CSVVPPGLDNNEQFF.

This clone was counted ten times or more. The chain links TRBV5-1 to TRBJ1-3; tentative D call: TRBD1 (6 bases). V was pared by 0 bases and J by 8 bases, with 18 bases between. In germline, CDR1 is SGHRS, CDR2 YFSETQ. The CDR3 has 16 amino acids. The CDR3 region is CASSLEGGGSGDTIYF. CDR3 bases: TGCGCCAGCAGCTTGGAGGGGGGTGGCTCCGGGGACACCATATATTTT.

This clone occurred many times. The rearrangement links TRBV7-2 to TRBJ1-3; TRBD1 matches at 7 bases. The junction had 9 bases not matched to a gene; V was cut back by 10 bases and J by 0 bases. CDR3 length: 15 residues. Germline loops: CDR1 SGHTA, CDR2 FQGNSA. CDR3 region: CATSTGISSGNTIYF. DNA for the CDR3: TGTGCCACCTCGACAGGGATTTCCTCTGGAAACACCATATATTTT.

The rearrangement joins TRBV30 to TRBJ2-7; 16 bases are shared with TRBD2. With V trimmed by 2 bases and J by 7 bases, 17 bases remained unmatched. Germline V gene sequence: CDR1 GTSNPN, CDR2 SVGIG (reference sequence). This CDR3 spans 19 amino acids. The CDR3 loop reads CAWSWTGLAGGPARIEQYF. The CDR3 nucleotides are TGTGCCTGGAGTTGGACGGGACTAGCGGGAGGGCCCGCGAGGATAGAGCAGTACTTC.

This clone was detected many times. The chain's CDR3 is CASSTQDITRKDYGYTF. The DNA for the CDR3 is TGTGCCAGTAGTACTCAGGACATCACCCGAAAGGACTATGGCTACACCTTC. The chain is built from TRBV19 and TRBJ1-2, with D perhaps TRBD1 (5 bases). The CDR3 has 17 amino acids. V lost 4 bases and J 3 bases, leaving 21 bases between the germline ends. CDR1 is LNHDA and CDR2 is SQIVND in the germline V gene (reference sequence).

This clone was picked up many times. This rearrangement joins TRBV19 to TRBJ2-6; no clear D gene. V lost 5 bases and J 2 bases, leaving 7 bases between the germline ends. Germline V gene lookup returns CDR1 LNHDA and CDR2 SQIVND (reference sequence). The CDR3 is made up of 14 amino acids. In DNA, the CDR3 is TGTGCCAGTAGTTCAGGAGCTGGGGCCAACGTCCTGACTTTC. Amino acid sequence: CASSSGAGANVLTF. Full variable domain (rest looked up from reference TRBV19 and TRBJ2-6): DGGITQSPKYLFRKEGQNVTLSCEQNLNHDAMYWYRQDPGQGLRLIYYSQIVNDFQKGDIAEGYSVSREKKESFPLTVTSAQKNPTAFYLCASSSGAGANVLTFGAGSRLTVL.

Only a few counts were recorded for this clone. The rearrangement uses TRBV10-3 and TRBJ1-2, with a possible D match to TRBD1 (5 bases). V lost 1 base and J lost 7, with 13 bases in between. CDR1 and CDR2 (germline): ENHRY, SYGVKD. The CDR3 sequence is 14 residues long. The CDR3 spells CAISEWEGQAGYTF. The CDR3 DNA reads TGTGCCATCAGTGAGTGGGAGGGGCAAGCTGGCTACACCTTC.

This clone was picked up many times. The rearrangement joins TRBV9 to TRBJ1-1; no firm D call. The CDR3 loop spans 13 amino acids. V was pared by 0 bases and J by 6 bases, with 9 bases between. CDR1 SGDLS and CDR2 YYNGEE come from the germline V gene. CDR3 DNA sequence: TGTGCCAGCAGCGTAGGGGCAGTTTCTGAAGCTTTCTTT. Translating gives CASSVGAVSEAFF.

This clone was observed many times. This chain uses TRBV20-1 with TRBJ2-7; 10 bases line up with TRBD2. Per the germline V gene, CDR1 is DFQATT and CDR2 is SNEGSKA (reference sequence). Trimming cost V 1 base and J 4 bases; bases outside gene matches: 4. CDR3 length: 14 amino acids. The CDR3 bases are TGCAGTGCTAGAGTTCTTAGCGGGAGGTACGAGCAGTACTTC. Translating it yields CSARVLSGRYEQYF.

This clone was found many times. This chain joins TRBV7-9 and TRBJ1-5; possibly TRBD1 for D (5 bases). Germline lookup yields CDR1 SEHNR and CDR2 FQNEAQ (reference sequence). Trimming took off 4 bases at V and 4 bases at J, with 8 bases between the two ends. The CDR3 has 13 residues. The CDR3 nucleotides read TGTGCCAGCAGCTCGGGGGGGAATCAGCCCCAGCATTTT. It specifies CASSSGGNQPQHF. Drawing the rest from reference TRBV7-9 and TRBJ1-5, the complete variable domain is DTGVSQNPRHKITKRGQNVTFRCDPISEHNRLYWYRQTLGQGPEFLTYFQNEAQLEKSRLLSDRFSAERPKGSFSTLEIQRTEQGDSAMYLCASSSGGNQPQHFGDGTRLSIL.

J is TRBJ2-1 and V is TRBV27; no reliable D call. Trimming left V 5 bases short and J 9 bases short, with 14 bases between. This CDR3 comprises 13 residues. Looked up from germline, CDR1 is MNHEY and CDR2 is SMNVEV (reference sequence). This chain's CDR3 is CASSLRTCREQFF. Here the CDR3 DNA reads TGTGCCAGCAGTCTTCGTACATGTCGTGAGCAGTTCTTC.

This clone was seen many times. DNA for the CDR3: TGTGCCAGTAGTATAGATCGGACAGGGAGTGAAGCTTTCTTT. This gives the protein CASSIDRTGSEAFF. This chain joins TRBV19 and TRBJ1-1, with 8 positions matching TRBD1. The CDR3 runs 14 residues. Trimming at V came to 0 bases and at J to 7 bases, leaving 4 bases not matched to a gene. Germline V gene data show CDR1 as LNHDA and CDR2 as SQIVND (reference sequence).

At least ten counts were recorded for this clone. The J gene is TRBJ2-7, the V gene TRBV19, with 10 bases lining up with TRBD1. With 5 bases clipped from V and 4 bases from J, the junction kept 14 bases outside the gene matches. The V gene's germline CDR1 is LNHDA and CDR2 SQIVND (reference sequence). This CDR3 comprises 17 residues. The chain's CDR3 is CASSLPTDRGRGYEQYF. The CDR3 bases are TGTGCCAGTAGTCTCCCTACCGACAGGGGGCGGGGATACGAGCAGTACTTC.

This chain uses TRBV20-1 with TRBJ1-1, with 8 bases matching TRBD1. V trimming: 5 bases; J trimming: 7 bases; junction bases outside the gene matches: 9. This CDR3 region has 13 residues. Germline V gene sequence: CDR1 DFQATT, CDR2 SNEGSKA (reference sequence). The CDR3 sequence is CSASTGVRYEAFF. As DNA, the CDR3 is TGCAGTGCTTCGACAGGGGTTCGGTATGAAGCTTTCTTT.

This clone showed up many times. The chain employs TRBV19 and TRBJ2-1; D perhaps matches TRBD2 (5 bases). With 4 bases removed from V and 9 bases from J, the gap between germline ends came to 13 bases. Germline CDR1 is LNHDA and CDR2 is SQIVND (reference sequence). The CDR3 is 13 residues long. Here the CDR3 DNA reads TGTGCCAGTAGTACACTAGGTTTTGGTGAGCAGTTCTTC. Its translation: CASSTLGFGEQFF.

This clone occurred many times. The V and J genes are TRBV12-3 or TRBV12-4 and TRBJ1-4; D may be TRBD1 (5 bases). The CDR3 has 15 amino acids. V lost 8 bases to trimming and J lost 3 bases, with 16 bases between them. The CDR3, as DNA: TGTGCCAGCTCCCCCTCGGGGCCGTCTAATGAAAAACTGTTTTTT. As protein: CASSPSGPSNEKLFF.

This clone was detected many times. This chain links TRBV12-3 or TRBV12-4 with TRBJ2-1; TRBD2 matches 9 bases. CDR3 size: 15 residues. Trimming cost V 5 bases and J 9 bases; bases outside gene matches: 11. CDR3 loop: CASSLSGRSAGEQFF. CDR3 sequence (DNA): TGTGCCAGCAGTCTTAGCGGGAGATCGGCAGGTGAGCAGTTCTTC.

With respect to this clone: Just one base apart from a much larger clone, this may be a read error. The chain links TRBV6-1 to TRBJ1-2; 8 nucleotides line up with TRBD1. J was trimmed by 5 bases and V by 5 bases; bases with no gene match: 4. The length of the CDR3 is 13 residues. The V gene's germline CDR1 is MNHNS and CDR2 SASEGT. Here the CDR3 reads CASSRRDRYGYTF. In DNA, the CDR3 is TGTGCCAGCAGTCGCCGGGACAGGTATGGCTACACCTTC.

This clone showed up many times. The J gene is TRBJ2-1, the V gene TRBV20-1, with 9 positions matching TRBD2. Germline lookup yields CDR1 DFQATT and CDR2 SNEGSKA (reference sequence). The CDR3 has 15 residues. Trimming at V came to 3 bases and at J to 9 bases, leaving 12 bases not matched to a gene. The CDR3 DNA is TGCAGTGCTAGCGGGGGGACTAGCCCGGTCGGTGAGCAGTTCTTC. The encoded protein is CSASGGTSPVGEQFF.

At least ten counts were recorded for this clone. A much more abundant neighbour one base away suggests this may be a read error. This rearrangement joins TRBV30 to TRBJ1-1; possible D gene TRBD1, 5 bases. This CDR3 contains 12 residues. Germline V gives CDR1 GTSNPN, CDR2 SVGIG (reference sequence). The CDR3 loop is CARGRVETEALF. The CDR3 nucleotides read TGTGCCCGGGGACGGGTGGAGACTGAAGCTCTCTTT.

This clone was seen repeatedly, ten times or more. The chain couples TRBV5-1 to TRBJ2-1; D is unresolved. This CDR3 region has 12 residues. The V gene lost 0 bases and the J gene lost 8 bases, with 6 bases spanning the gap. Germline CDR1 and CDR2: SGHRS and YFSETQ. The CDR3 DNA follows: TGCGCCAGCAGCTTGGACAGACATGAGCAGTTCTTC. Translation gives CASSLDRHEQFF.

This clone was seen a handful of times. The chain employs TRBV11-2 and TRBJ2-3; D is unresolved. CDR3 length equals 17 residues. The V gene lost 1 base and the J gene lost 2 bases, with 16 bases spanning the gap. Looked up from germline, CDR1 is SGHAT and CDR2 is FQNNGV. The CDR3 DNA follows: TGTGCCAGCAGCTTAGCTCTGTTCCCAGGTGTCACAGATACGCAGTATTTT. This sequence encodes CASSLALFPGVTDTQYF.

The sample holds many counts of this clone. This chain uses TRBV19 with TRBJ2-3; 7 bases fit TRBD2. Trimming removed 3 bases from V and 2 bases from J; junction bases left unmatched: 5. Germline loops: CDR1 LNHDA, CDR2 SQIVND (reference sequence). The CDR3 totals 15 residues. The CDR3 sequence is CASSIQAGFTDTQYF. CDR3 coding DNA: TGTGCCAGTAGTATTCAAGCGGGATTCACAGATACGCAGTATTTT.

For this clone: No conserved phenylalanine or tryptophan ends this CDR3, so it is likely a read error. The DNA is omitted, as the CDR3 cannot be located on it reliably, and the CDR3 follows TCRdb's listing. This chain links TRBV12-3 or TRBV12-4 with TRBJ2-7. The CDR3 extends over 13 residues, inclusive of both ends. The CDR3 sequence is CASNLQVLGEEYY.

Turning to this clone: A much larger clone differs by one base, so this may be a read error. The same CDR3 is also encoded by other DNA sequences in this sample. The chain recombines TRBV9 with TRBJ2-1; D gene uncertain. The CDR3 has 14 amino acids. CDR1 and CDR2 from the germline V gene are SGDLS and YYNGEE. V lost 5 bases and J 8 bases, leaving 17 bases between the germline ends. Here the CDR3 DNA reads TGTGCCAGCAGTCCACGGGCCTTACCCGATGAGCAGTTCTTC. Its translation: CASSPRALPDEQFF.

CDR3 sequence reads: CASSLGSGKNNEQFF. The CDR3 DNA follows: TGTGCCAGCAGTTTGGGTAGCGGGAAGAACAATGAGCAGTTCTTC. The rearrangement joins TRBV28 to TRBJ2-1; 8 nucleotides line up with TRBD2. The CDR3 loop spans 15 amino acids. V gave up 3 bases and J gave up 5 bases; unmatched junction bases: 6. The germline V gene has CDR1 MDHEN and CDR2 SYDVKM.

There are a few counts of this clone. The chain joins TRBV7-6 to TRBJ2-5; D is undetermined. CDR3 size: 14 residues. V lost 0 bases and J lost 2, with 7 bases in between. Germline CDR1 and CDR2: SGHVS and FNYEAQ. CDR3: CASSLAPWQETQYF. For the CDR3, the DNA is TGTGCCAGCAGCTTAGCTCCGTGGCAAGAGACCCAGTACTTC.